Listed here are 2 T cell receptor beta chains from one sample, sequenced in a study of T-cell memory formation after mild COVID-19. TCRdb re-called the 5' RACE reads through MiXCR, storing one row per CDR3 protein. The sample carries approximately 240,000 distinct CDR3 sequences, about 15% recorded once. The sequenced sample consisted of PBMCs or a T cell subset sorted from them (not recorded which). These receptors were collected from a man younger than 35 who had mild COVID-19 (a few samples of this study predate the infection). Cell type and time point are not known.

The sample holds a few counts of this clonotype. The genes are TRBV24-1 and TRBJ1-1, with D possibly matching TRBD1 (6 bases). Germline V gene data show CDR1 as KGHDR and CDR2 as SFDVKD. V gave up 6 bases and J gave up 10 bases, with 17 bases separating them. This CDR3 is 13 amino acids long. DNA of the CDR3: TGTGCCACCAGTCACGCAGGGACATCCAGAGCTTTCTTT. Its translation: CATSHAGTSRAFF.

The V and J genes are TRBV6-5 and TRBJ1-2; 9 bases fit TRBD1. V shed 1 base and J 2 bases; nucleotides not matched to a gene: 5. CDR3 length: 16 residues. Germline V lookup: CDR1 MNHEY, CDR2 SVGAGI. The CDR3 DNA sequence: TGTGCCAGCAGTTACTGGAAAACAGGGGGCAACTATGGCTACACCTTC. Translated, it gives CASSYWKTGGNYGYTF.